The 18 T cell receptor beta chains below all came from one sample that was sequenced in a study of technical replicates of blood from several donors. Here immunoSEQ multiplex PCR was the method, and the copy in TCRdb shows in-frame clones only, minus some. In the table there are around 57,000 clones, 97% of which are singletons. Sequencing used T cells isolated from PBMCs. All receptors derive from a human donor in good health.

The chain links TRBV25-1 to TRBJ2-3, with a possible D match to TRBD1 (5 bases). Germline loops: CDR1 MGHDK, CDR2 SYGVNS. The CDR3 runs 14 residues. Trimming shortened V by 2 bases and J by 5 bases, and 11 bases separated the two germline ends. The CDR3 DNA reads TGTGCCAGCAGTGAAGGTTGGGGCGAAGATACGCAGTATTTT. Its protein is CASSEGWGEDTQYF.

The gene calls are TRBV4-2 and TRBJ1-4; the D gene is possibly TRBD1 (6 bases). This CDR3 comprises 18 residues. The germline V gene encodes CDR1 LGHNA and CDR2 YNFKEQ. V lost 4 bases and J 0 bases, leaving 18 bases between the germline ends. In nucleotides, the CDR3 is TGTGCCAGCAGCCGCGACAGGCAGCGTTTTGCAACTAATGAAAAACTGTTTTTT. This sequence encodes CASSRDRQRFATNEKLFF.

The rearrangement uses TRBV18 and TRBJ2-5; the D gene is possibly TRBD1 (5 bases). With 3 bases removed from V and 5 bases from J, the gap between germline ends came to 13 bases. The CDR3 runs 14 residues. From germline, CDR1 is KGHSH and CDR2 LQKENI. DNA of the CDR3: TGTGCCAGCTCACCCCATGACAGTTTGGAGACCCAGTACTTC. Translated, it gives CASSPHDSLETQYF.

The chain couples TRBV4-1 to TRBJ2-7; the D gene is possibly TRBD1 (6 bases). Germline CDR1 MGHRA, CDR2 YSYEKL. This CDR3 is built from 12 residues. Trimming pared 10 bases from V and 2 bases from J, leaving 12 bases between. CDR3 region: CATRGITYEQYF. CDR3 in DNA: TGCGCCACTAGGGGGATTACCTACGAGCAGTACTTC.

The chain is built from TRBV6-5 and TRBJ1-1, with 8 positions matching TRBD1. The CDR3 sequence is 15 residues long. The germline V gene has CDR1 MNHEY and CDR2 SVGAGI. Losses at the gene ends were 5 bases for V and 1 base for J; bases not matched to a gene: 6. The CDR3 region is CASSRIDRGNTEAFF. The CDR3 DNA follows: TGTGCCAGCAGTAGAATCGACAGGGGGAACACTGAAGCTTTCTTT.

The J gene is TRBJ2-3, the V gene TRBV6-5, with a possible D match to TRBD1 (6 bases). V dropped 0 bases and J dropped 10 bases, with 20 bases sitting between them. The V gene's germline CDR1 is MNHEY and CDR2 SVGAGI. The CDR3 length is 16 residues. The CDR3 is CASSYSRTAARSSQYF. CDR3 coding DNA: TGTGCCAGCAGTTACTCGAGGACAGCGGCGAGGTCCTCGCAGTATTTT.

V usage is TRBV9 and J usage is TRBJ2-7; the match to TRBD1 covers 8 bases. Germline CDR1 SGDLS, CDR2 YYNGEE. The length of the CDR3 is 15 residues. V lost 4 bases and J lost 6; bases outside the gene matches: 12. CDR3 sequence (DNA): TGTGCCAGCAGCACCTTTACCGGGACAGGATTCGAGCAGTACTTC. It translates to CASSTFTGTGFEQYF.

The chain combines TRBV5-6 with TRBJ2-5; TRBD2 is a possible D gene (6 bases). This CDR3 has 14 amino acids. Between the trimmed V and J ends, which lost 2 bases and 5 bases, there was a span of 13 bases. Looked up from germline, CDR1 is SGHDT and CDR2 is YYEEEE. CDR3 sequence reads: CASSFLASRETQYF. The CDR3 bases are TGTGCCAGCAGCTTCCTAGCGTCGAGGGAGACCCAGTACTTC.

The chain employs TRBV2 and TRBJ2-7; perhaps TRBD1 as D (6 bases). The CDR3 runs 13 residues. Germline V lookup: CDR1 SNHLY, CDR2 FYNNEI. The V end lost 9 bases, the J end lost 2 bases, and 14 bases lay between the germline ends. The CDR3 DNA is TGTGCCAGTGAACAGGGAAGCCCCTACGAGCAGTACTTC. Translation gives CASEQGSPYEQYF.

This chain joins TRBV11-1 and TRBJ1-4; D perhaps matches TRBD1 (6 bases). CDR3 length equals 14 residues. The V gene lost 5 bases and the J gene lost 7 bases, with 14 bases spanning the gap. Germline lookup yields CDR1 SGHAT and CDR2 FQDESV (reference sequence). The CDR3 sequence: CASSARGAGEKLFF. CDR3 in DNA: TGTGCCAGCAGCGCCCGGGGGGCGGGTGAAAAACTGTTTTTT.

This clone was detected only once. This rearrangement joins TRBV5-4 to TRBJ1-5; D is unclear. The length of the CDR3 is 12 residues. The V gene's germline CDR1 is SGHNT and CDR2 YYREEE (reference sequence). V lost 4 bases and J 4 bases, leaving 6 bases between the germline ends. The CDR3 spells CASSAGNQPQHF. CDR3 coding DNA: TGTGCCAGCAGCGCGGGTAATCAGCCCCAGCATTTT.

The V call is TRBV9, the J call TRBJ2-1, with 14 nucleotides matching TRBD2. V gave up 4 bases and J gave up 8 bases; unmatched junction bases: 8. The germline gives CDR1 SGDLS, CDR2 YYNGEE. This CDR3 has 16 amino acids. DNA of the CDR3: TGTGCCAGCAGCTCCCGGACTAGCGGGAGGCTGGATGAGCAGTTCTTC. Amino acid sequence: CASSSRTSGRLDEQFF.

The chain recombines TRBV5-1 with TRBJ1-2; D remains unclear. From germline, CDR1 is SGHRS and CDR2 YFSETQ. Trimming removed 4 bases from V and 0 bases from J, with 10 bases in between. The CDR3 has 14 amino acids. CDR3 protein: CASSPLTANYGYTF. DNA for the CDR3: TGCGCCAGCAGCCCTCTTACAGCTAACTATGGCTACACCTTC. The full variable domain, with the rest looked up from reference TRBV5-1 and TRBJ1-2, is KAGVTQTPRYLIKTRGQQVTLSCSPISGHRSVSWYQQTPGQGLQFLFEYFSETQRNKGNFPGRFSGRQFSNSRSEMNVSTLELGDSALYLCASSPLTANYGYTFGSGTRLTVV.

This chain joins TRBV6-5 and TRBJ2-7, with D possibly TRBD2 on 6 matching bases. V lost 3 bases and J lost 2, with 8 bases in between. CDR3 length equals 13 residues. Per the germline V gene, CDR1 is MNHEY and CDR2 is SVGAGI. The CDR3 loop reads CASSYSGAYEQYF. The CDR3 nucleotides are TGTGCCAGCAGTTATTCGGGGGCCTACGAGCAGTACTTC.

This clone was observed a single time. The gene calls are TRBV11-2 and TRBJ1-3; D uncertain. From germline, CDR1 is SGHAT and CDR2 FQNNGV. V lost 5 bases, J lost 0 bases, and 8 bases lay in between. The CDR3 has 14 amino acids. The CDR3 DNA reads TGTGCCAGCAGCCGAGGAGACTCTGGAAACACCATATATTTT. Translation: CASSRGDSGNTIYF.

This chain connects TRBV11-1 to TRBJ1-1, with TRBD1 matching 7 bases. Germline loops: CDR1 SGHAT, CDR2 FQDESV (reference sequence). V lost 5 bases to trimming and J lost 7 bases; unmatched junction nucleotides: 13. CDR3 length: 15 amino acids. The DNA for the CDR3 is TGTGCCAGCAGCCCCGTGAACAGGGGCGGCGATGAAGCTTTCTTT. It encodes CASSPVNRGGDEAFF.

This chain connects TRBV14 to TRBJ1-3; D is perhaps TRBD1 (6 bases). CDR3 length: 17 residues. The germline V and J ends were trimmed by 1 base and 0 bases, with 13 bases remaining between them. Germline CDR1 and CDR2: SGHDN and FVKESK. The CDR3 DNA reads as TGTGCCAGCAGCCAAGCATCAGGGACACCCTCTGGAAACACCATATATTTT. It encodes CASSQASGTPSGNTIYF. The full variable domain, in which reference TRBV14 and TRBJ1-3 provide the parts outside the CDR3, is EAGVTQFPSHSVIEKGQTVTLRCDPISGHDNLYWYRRVMGKEIKFLLHFVKESKQDESGMPNNRFLAERTGGTYSTLKVQPAELEDSGVYFCASSQASGTPSGNTIYFGEGSWLTVV.

The chain combines TRBV15 with TRBJ2-5; TRBD2 matches at 7 bases. Trimming took 2 bases from V and 4 from J; bases not matched to a gene: 1. Germline loops: CDR1 LNHNV, CDR2 YYDKDF (reference sequence). The CDR3 covers 13 residues. The CDR3 sequence is CATSRLAVETQYF. The CDR3 DNA reads TGTGCCACCAGCAGACTAGCGGTAGAGACCCAGTACTTC.